Included here is one T cell receptor beta chain sequence, with context. The sample is drawn from a study of blood T cell repertoires in COVID-19. Data came from immunoSEQ multiplex PCR; TCRdb stores just in-frame clones and leaves some out. The repertoire includes tens of thousands of clones, around nine tenths of them detected once, and 12% sits in the top ten. CDR1 and CDR2 (germline): SGHTA, FQGNSA. The trim removed 1 base at V and 7 bases at J, leaving 7 bases unmatched. This CDR3 region has 15 residues. Sequencing was performed on peripheral blood. The source is a human donor in a cohort sampled during active COVID-19. The donor label of this sample is uncertain. The chain joins TRBV7-2 to TRBJ2-1, with 7 bases identical to TRBD2. The CDR3 here is CASSLDLGGHNEQFF. The CDR3 DNA follows: TGTGCCAGCAGCTTAGACCTGGGAGGGCATAATGAGCAGTTCTTC.